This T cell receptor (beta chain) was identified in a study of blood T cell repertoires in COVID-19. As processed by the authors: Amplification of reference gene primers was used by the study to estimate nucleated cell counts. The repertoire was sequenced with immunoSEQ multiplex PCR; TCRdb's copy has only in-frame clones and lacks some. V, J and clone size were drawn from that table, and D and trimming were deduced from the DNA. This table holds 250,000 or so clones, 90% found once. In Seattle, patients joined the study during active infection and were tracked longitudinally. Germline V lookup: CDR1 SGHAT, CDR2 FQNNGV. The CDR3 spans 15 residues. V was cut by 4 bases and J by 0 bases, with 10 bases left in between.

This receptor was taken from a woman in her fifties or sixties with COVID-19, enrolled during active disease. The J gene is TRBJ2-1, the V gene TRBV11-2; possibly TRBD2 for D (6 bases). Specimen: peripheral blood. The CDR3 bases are TGTGCCAGCAGCTCCAGCGGGTACTCCTACAATGAGCAGTTCTTC. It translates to CASSSSGYSYNEQFF.